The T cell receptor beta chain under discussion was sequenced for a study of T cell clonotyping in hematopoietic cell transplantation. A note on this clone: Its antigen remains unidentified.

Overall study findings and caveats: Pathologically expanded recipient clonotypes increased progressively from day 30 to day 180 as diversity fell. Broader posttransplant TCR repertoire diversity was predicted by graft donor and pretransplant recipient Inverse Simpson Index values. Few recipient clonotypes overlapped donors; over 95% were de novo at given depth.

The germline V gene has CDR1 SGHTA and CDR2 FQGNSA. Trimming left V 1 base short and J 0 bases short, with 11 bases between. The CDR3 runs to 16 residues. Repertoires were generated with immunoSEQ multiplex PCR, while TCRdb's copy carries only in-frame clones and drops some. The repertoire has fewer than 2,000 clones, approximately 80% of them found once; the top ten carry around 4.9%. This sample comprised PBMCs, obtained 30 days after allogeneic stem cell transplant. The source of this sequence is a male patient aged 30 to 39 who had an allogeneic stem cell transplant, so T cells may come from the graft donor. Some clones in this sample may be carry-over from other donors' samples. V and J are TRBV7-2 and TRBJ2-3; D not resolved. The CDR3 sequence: CASSLVPSMSTDTQYF. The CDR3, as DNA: TGTGCCAGCAGCTTAGTACCGAGCATGAGCACAGATACGCAGTATTTT.